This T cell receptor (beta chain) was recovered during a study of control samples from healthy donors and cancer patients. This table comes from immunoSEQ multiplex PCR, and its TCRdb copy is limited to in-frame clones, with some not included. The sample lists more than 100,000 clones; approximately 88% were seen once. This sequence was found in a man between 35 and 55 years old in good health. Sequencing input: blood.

In DNA form, the CDR3 reads TGTGCCTGGAGTGTTCGACTAGCTCCCGGGGAGCTGTTTTTT. As protein: CAWSVRLAPGELFF. The chain carries TRBV30 and TRBJ2-2, with 7 nucleotides matching TRBD2. This CDR3 has 14 residues. The germline CDR1 and CDR2 sequences are GTSNPN and SVGIG (reference sequence). V was clipped by 0 bases and J by 6 bases; unmatched bases: 4. The full variable domain, its missing parts supplied by reference TRBV30 and TRBJ2-2, is SQTIHQWPATLVQPVGSPLSLECTVEGTSNPNLYWYRQAAGRGLQLLFYSVGIGQISSEVPQNLSASRPQDRQFILSSKKLLLSDSGFYLCAWSVRLAPGELFFGEGSRLTVL.